The present entry profiles one T cell receptor beta chain with its context. TCRdb's copy holds only in-frame clones and misses some; the assay was immunoSEQ multiplex PCR. The sample contains tens of thousands of clones, more than 70% of which appear only once. Germline CDR1 is LGHNA and CDR2 is YNFKEQ. CDR3 length: 19 amino acids. Trimming cost V 2 bases and J 0 bases; bases outside gene matches: 9. The data derive from a study of PD-L1 blockade in urothelial cancer. Study-wide background: The analyses of blood took place 3 weeks (second dose) and 6 weeks after treatment start.

Time point noted: pretreatment peripheral blood. The rearrangement joins TRBV4-2 to TRBJ2-3, with 12 bases matching TRBD2. The sample was PBMCs, taken around atezolizumab (anti-PD-L1) treatment. This clonotype was obtained from a donor aged 40 or over with urothelial cancer. DNA for the CDR3: TGTGCCAGCAGCCAACGACAGGTGGGGACTAGCGGGAGCACAGATACGCAGTATTTT. Translating it yields CASSQRQVGTSGSTDTQYF.